A selection of T cell receptor beta chains follows, all from one sample in a study of shared clonotypes between healthy human individuals. Assay: immunoSEQ multiplex PCR; the TCRdb copy retains only in-frame clones and omits some. The data hold about 2.4 million clones, with more than 85% observed a single time. The sample consisted of naive CD4+ T cells from PBMCs. The source of these receptors is a man between 18 and 35 years old in good health. Some clones in this sample may be carry-over from other donors' samples. Both conserved end residues are part of each CDR3. D genes are given only for firm matches. Some rows mark clone size as missing; the rest say once, few, many or name a class of expanded clone.

abundance	d_gene	v_gene	j_gene	CDR3nt	CDR3aa
-	-	TRBV28	TRBJ2-1	TGTGCCAGCAGTTTATTTCCGGGAGATGGAAGCAATGAGCAGTTCTTC	CASSLFPGDGSNEQFF
-	TRBD1	TRBV18	TRBJ2-5	TGTGCCAGCTCACAGAGACAGGGCGGGCAAGAGACCCAGTACTTC	CASSQRQGGQETQYF
once	-	TRBV28	TRBJ1-5	TGTGCCAGCGGACGGTACGGCCTCCCCCCATGGAAGCCCCAGCATTTT	CASGRYGLPPWKPQHF
-	TRBD1	TRBV6-6	TRBJ1-4	TGTGCCAGCAAAGAGGTGACAGGGGGGAATGAAAAACTGTTTTTT	CASKEVTGGNEKLFF
-	-	TRBV5-1	TRBJ2-5	TGCGCCAGCAGCTTGGCCGGGACGGACCAAGAGACCCAGTACTTC	CASSLAGTDQETQYF
-	TRBD2	TRBV5-1	TRBJ2-5	TGCGCCAGCACTAGCGGGAGAGGAGAGACCCAGTACTTC	CASTSGRGETQYF
-	TRBD1	TRBV7-2	TRBJ1-1	TGTGCCAGCAGCTTCGGGACAGCTAACACTGAAGCTTTCTTT	CASSFGTANTEAFF
-	TRBD1	TRBV14	TRBJ1-4	TGTGCCAGCAGCCCCAGGACAGGCCAGCTGTTTTTT	CASSPRTGQLFF
-	TRBD2	TRBV5-4	TRBJ2-1	TGTGCCAGCAGCTTTGAGCCTAGCGGGAGAGGTGGTGAGCAGTTCTTC	CASSFEPSGRGGEQFF
-	-	TRBV30	TRBJ2-4	TGTGCCTGGACTGGCAGGGGAACCAAAAACATTCAGTACTTC	CAWTGRGTKNIQYF
-	-	TRBV5-1	TRBJ2-5	TGCGCCAGCAGTCCGGGGGAGACCCAGTACTTC	CASSPGETQYF
-	TRBD2	TRBV6-1	TRBJ2-7	TGTGCCAGCAGACCTAGCGGGACCACCTACGAGCAGTACTTC	CASRPSGTTYEQYF
-	-	TRBV28	TRBJ1-2	TGTGCCAGTAAGACGAACTATGGCTACACCTTC	CASKTNYGYTF
-	-	TRBV6-4	TRBJ2-1	TGTGCCAGCAGTACGACTCACGGGGGGCACAATGAGCAGTTCTTC	CASSTTHGGHNEQFF
-	TRBD2	TRBV5-5	TRBJ2-5	TGTGCCAGCAGCTTGGAGGGGTTACGCGGGGGGACCCAGTACTTC	CASSLEGLRGGTQYF
-	TRBD2	TRBV7-9	TRBJ2-5	TGTGCCAGCAGAGAACTAGCGGGAGGGGCGGAGACCCAGTACTTC	CASRELAGGAETQYF
-	-	TRBV30	TRBJ2-5	TGTGCCTGGAGTGTATTAGTGGAGACCCAGTACTTC	CAWSVLVETQYF
once	-	TRBV7-3	TRBJ1-1	TGTGCCAGCAGCCCCTCTTGGACTGAAGCTTTCTTT	CASSPSWTEAFF
-	-	TRBV11-2	TRBJ1-1	TGTGCCAGCAGCTTTACACTGAACACTGAAGCTTTCTTT	CASSFTLNTEAFF
-	-	TRBV28	TRBJ2-7	TGTGCCAGCAGTTTATCGGGCCCTTACGAGCAGTACTTC	CASSLSGPYEQYF
once	TRBD2	TRBV9	TRBJ2-1	TGTGCCAGCAGCGTATTTAGCGGGAGCTCCTACAATGAGCAGTTCTTC	CASSVFSGSSYNEQFF
-	TRBD1	TRBV9	TRBJ2-2	TGTGCCAGCACCCGACAGGGGACCACCGGGGAGCTGTTTTTT	CASTRQGTTGELFF
-	-	TRBV7-3	TRBJ2-5	TGTGCCAGCAGCTTAACCGGAGAGGAGACCCAGTACTTC	CASSLTGEETQYF
-	TRBD2	TRBV7-3	TRBJ2-1	TGTGCCAGCAGCCGTTCGGGACTAGCGGGGAATGAGCAGTTCTTC	CASSRSGLAGNEQFF